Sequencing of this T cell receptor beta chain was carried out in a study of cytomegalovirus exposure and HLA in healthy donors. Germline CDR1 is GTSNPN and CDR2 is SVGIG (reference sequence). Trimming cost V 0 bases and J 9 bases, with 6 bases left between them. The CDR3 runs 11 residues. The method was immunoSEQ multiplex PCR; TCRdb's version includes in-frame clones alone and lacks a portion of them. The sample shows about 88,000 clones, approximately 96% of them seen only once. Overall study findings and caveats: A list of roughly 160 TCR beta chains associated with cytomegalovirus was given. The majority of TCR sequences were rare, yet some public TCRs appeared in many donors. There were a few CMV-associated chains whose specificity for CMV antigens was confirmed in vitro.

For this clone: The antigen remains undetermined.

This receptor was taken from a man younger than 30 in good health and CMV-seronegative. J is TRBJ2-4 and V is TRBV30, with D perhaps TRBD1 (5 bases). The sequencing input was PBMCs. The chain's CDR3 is CAWSVQGIQYF. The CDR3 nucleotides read TGTGCCTGGAGTGTCCAGGGCATTCAGTACTTC.